This T cell receptor beta chain was profiled in a study of T cells in Graves' hyperthyroidism and ophthalmopathy. The CDR3 contains 14 residues. Germline V gene lookup returns CDR1 LNHDA and CDR2 SQIVND (reference sequence). Trimming left V 6 bases short and J 2 bases short, with 13 bases between. Clinical symptoms, serum thyroxine, TRAb, thyroid ultrasound and orbital computed tomography established diagnosis. This clonotype has a count of ten or more. Researchers took RNA transcripts and amplified the TCR beta CDR3 regions from them. The HTBI primer set was used in a first-round RT-PCR of the TCR CDR3. TCRdb reprocessed the multiplex PCR reads via MiXCR and lists one record per CDR3 protein. This repertoire shows 500,000 to 600,000 distinct CDR3 sequences, 46% found once; its top ten account for about 8%.

This TCR derives from a young woman with Graves' hyperthyroidism. Sequencing input: peripheral blood or thyroid tissue (not recorded which). The chain combines TRBV19 with TRBJ1-2; tentatively, D is TRBD1 (6 bases). The chain's CDR3 is CASREGGRNYGYTF. The CDR3 coding sequence is TGTGCCAGTAGGGAGGGGGGGCGAAACTATGGCTACACCTTC.